The rows below give T cell receptor beta chains drawn from one sample of a study of blood T cells in healthy people across ages. A single record per CDR3 protein comes from TCRdb applying MiXCR to the 5' RACE reads. The data show approximately 680,000 distinct CDR3 sequences, roughly 30% seen once. The sample comprised blood. The source of these receptors is a woman older than 75 in good health. CDR3s include the opening cysteine and the closing phenylalanine or tryptophan. A D gene is named only where the DNA matches it firmly. Size tells how often a clone was seen (once, few, many) or the class of an expanded clone, and some rows leave it out.

TRBJ2-3 | TRBD2 | TRBV7-2 | many | TGTGCCAGCCTGCAGGGTCGGCTGGCGGGGGGGATCGATACGCAGTATTTT | CASLQGRLAGGIDTQYF
TRBJ2-7 | NA | TRBV5-6 | NA | TGTGCCAGCAGCCGGTCGGGGGATTCCTACGAGCAGTACTTC | CASSRSGDSYEQYF
TRBJ2-2 | TRBD1 | TRBV7-3 | few | TGTGCCAGCAGCTTAATGGGACAGGGGACTAACACCGGGGAGCTGTTTTTT | CASSLMGQGTNTGELFF
TRBJ1-5 | TRBD1 | TRBV18 | NA | TGTGCCAGCTCACCCCGAGGGGAGGGGGCGCAGCCCCAGCATTTT | CASSPRGEGAQPQHF
TRBJ1-5 | TRBD1 | TRBV6-5 | few | TGTGCCAGCAGTAAGGGACAGGGGGAAAGGCCCCAGCATTTT | CASSKGQGERPQHF
TRBJ1-1 | NA | TRBV5-1 | NA | TGCGCCAGCAGCTCCGGACACGGCCCTTTGAACACTGAAGCTTTCTTT | CASSSGHGPLNTEAFF
TRBJ2-3 | TRBD1 | TRBV7-7 | many | TGTGCTAGCAGCCGGGACAGGACAGATACGCAGTATTTT | CASSRDRTDTQYF
TRBJ2-5 | TRBD1 | TRBV11-3 | NA | TGTGCCAGCAGCTCGTCCCGGGACAGGGATCAAGAGACCCAGTACTTC | CASSSSRDRDQETQYF
TRBJ1-1 | NA | TRBV20-1 | NA | TGCAGTGCTAGCGTAGGGGTTAGGACTGAAGCTTTCTTT | CSASVGVRTEAFF
TRBJ1-2 | NA | TRBV15 | NA | TGTGCCACCAGCAGTCGAGGGTATGGCGACTATGGCTACACCTTC | CATSSRGYGDYGYTF
TRBJ2-1 | TRBD1 | TRBV11-1 | many | TGTGCCAGCAGCCCTGGACAGGGGACGGGGGATGAGCAGTTCTTC | CASSPGQGTGDEQFF
TRBJ1-5 | NA | TRBV20-1 | few | TGCAGTACCCCTGGGGGGGCGGGCCAGCCCCAGCATTTT | CSTPGGAGQPQHF
TRBJ1-5 | TRBD1 | TRBV6-1 | few | TGTGCCAGCACCCGGGACAGACGCAATCAGCCCCAGCATTTT | CASTRDRRNQPQHF
TRBJ1-1 | TRBD1 | TRBV10-3 | many | TGTGCCATCAGGGGGGACAGAGCTGAAGCTTTCTTT | CAIRGDRAEAFF
TRBJ2-7 | TRBD2 | TRBV12-3/TRBV12-4 | many | TGTGCCAGCAGTTTAGTAGCGGGGGGTGGAGAGCAGTACTTC | CASSLVAGGGEQYF
TRBJ2-1 | TRBD2 | TRBV20-1 | few | TGCAGTGCTAGAGCCGAGCGGGAAGGCTACAATGAGCAGTTCTTC | CSARAEREGYNEQFF
TRBJ1-2 | NA | TRBV10-3 | few | TGTGCCATCCGTGCTCCGGGGGCCGAGAACTATGGCTACACCTTC | CAIRAPGAENYGYTF
TRBJ2-1 | TRBD2 | TRBV20-1 | many | TGCAGTGCTGCGCGGGGGGGCCTCAATGAGCAGTTCTTC | CSAARGGLNEQFF
TRBJ2-7 | TRBD2 | TRBV6-5 | NA | TGCGCCAGCAGTTACCCAGCGGGAGGGTGGCACGAGCAGTACTTC | CASSYPAGGWHEQYF
TRBJ1-5 | TRBD1 | TRBV6-2/TRBV6-3 | few | TGTGCCAGCAGTTACGAGACAGGGGCGCAGCCCCAGCATTTT | CASSYETGAQPQHF